The rows below give T cell receptor beta chains drawn from one sample of a study of cytomegalovirus exposure and HLA in healthy donors. The protocol was immunoSEQ multiplex PCR, while the TCRdb copy is restricted to in-frame clones and leaves out a portion. The sample includes a few hundred thousand clones, nearly 90% of them seen just once. The sample was PBMCs. The receptors shown here come from a man younger than 40 in good health and CMV-seronegative. Each CDR3 is given with its conserved first and last residue. The D gene is left open where the match is weak. The size entry is marked missing in some rows and otherwise reads once, few, many or a size class.

D	V	J	size	length	DNA	CDR3
.	TRBV5-1	TRBJ1-2	.	15	TGCGCCAGCAGCTCAACCGGGACATTAGCTCCCGGCTACACCTTC	CASSSTGTLAPGYTF
.	TRBV9	TRBJ1-5	.	14	TGTGCCAGCAGCGTCATGGGGGGATGGGGGCCCCAGCATTTT	CASSVMGGWGPQHF
TRBD1	TRBV13	TRBJ2-7	.	13	TGTGCCAGCAGCGGGACAGACGCCTACGAGCAGTACTTC	CASSGTDAYEQYF
TRBD1	TRBV9	TRBJ1-1	.	16	TGTGCCAGCAGCGTAGCGCGACAGGGGGCGAGCACTGAAGCTTTCTTT	CASSVARQGASTEAFF
TRBD2	TRBV11-2	TRBJ2-5	.	16	TGTGCCAGCAGCTCGAGACTAGCGGGGATAAAAGAGACCCAGTACTTC	CASSSRLAGIKETQYF
TRBD1	TRBV27	TRBJ1-5	.	17	TGTGCCAGCAGTTTAAGACTCACAGGGGCTAGCAATCAGCCCCAGCATTTT	CASSLRLTGASNQPQHF
.	TRBV4-1	TRBJ1-6	.	15	TGCGCCAGCAGCCAAGATAGGACAGTGTATTCACCCCTCCACTTT	CASSQDRTVYSPLHF
.	TRBV11-2	TRBJ1-1	once	15	TGTGCCAGCAGCTTAACCCACCCGTGGAGTACTGAAGCTTTCTTT	CASSLTHPWSTEAFF
.	TRBV6-5	TRBJ1-6	.	15	TGTGCCAGCAGCGACAGACAGGCTCGATTTTCACCCCTCCACTTT	CASSDRQARFSPLHF
TRBD1	TRBV6-5	TRBJ1-1	.	15	TGTGCCAGCAGTTACTCGGACAGGGGGCATGGTACGGCTTTCTTT	CASSYSDRGHGTAFF
.	TRBV29-1	TRBJ1-1	.	14	TGCAGCGTTGACCCGACAGCCATGAACACTGAAGCTTTCTTT	CSVDPTAMNTEAFF
.	TRBV7-9	TRBJ2-1	.	11	TGTGCCAGCAGCCCCTCCCGTGAGCAGTTCTTC	CASSPSREQFF
.	TRBV4-1	TRBJ2-7	.	15	TGCGCCAGCAGCCAAGTTGATTCGGGGGCCTACGAGCAGTACTTC	CASSQVDSGAYEQYF
.	TRBV29-1	TRBJ1-1	.	13	TGCAGCGTTGCGGCAGGGGCGAACACTGAAGCTTTCTTT	CSVAAGANTEAFF
.	TRBV6-1	TRBJ2-7	.	15	TGTGCCAGCAGTGAAGGGAGACAGGCGCTCTACGAGCAGTACTTC	CASSEGRQALYEQYF
.	TRBV5-1	TRBJ2-7	.	15	TGCGCCAGCAGCTTGATGGGGGCAGGAACCTACGAGCAGTACTTC	CASSLMGAGTYEQYF
TRBD1	TRBV6-6	TRBJ1-2	few	13	TGTGCCAGCAGCCGACAGGGGGCTTATGGCTACACCTTC	CASSRQGAYGYTF
TRBD1	TRBV5-6	TRBJ1-6	.	15	TGTGCCAGCAGCTCAAATACAGGGGATAATTCACCCCTCCACTTT	CASSSNTGDNSPLHF
TRBD2	TRBV15	TRBJ2-1	.	17	TGTGCCACCAGCAGATCCCCGGGACGGGAGGTTGACAATGAGCAGTTCTTC	CATSRSPGREVDNEQFF
TRBD1	TRBV27	TRBJ2-6	.	18	TGTGCCAGCAGCTCTAACAGGGGGCTGATCGCTGGGGCCAACGTCCTGACTTTC	CASSSNRGLIAGANVLTF
TRBD2	TRBV18	TRBJ2-1	.	19	TGTGCCAGCTCAAAACTAGCGGGGGGACCAAATCCATCCTACAATGAGCAGTTCTTC	CASSKLAGGPNPSYNEQFF
.	TRBV4-1	TRBJ1-1	once	15	TGCGCCAGCAGCCAAGGGACAGCGATGAACACTGAAGCTTTCTTT	CASSQGTAMNTEAFF
.	TRBV5-1	TRBJ2-7	.	15	TGCGCCAGCACCACCTCCGGGACTTCTACCTACGAGCAGTACTTC	CASTTSGTSTYEQYF
.	TRBV5-1	TRBJ2-3	.	16	TGCGCCAGCAGCTTACGAGACTCGATCAGCACAGATACGCAGTATTTT	CASSLRDSISTDTQYF
.	TRBV6-5	TRBJ1-3	.	14	TGTGCCAGCAGTGTGGGACACCTTGGAAACACCATATATTTT	CASSVGHLGNTIYF